Presented here are 4 T cell receptor beta chains from one specimen sequenced in a study of CD8+CD57+ T cells in acquired aplastic anemia. Patients chosen for sequencing had shown CD8+CD57+ cell expansion by flow cytometry. Template material for TCR beta VDJ and CDR3 profiling consisted of genomic DNA. TCRdb passed the reads through MiXCR, listing each CDR3 protein once. The data show 450,000 to 550,000 distinct CDR3 sequences, around 30% seen once. The sequencing sample was made of sorted CD4+, CD8+, or CD8+CD57+ T cells (not recorded which) from PBMCs. Every receptor here comes from a human donor with aplastic anemia.

The V and J genes are TRBV5-8 and TRBJ1-1; D ambiguous. Per the germline V gene, CDR1 is SGHTS and CDR2 is YDEGEE. The CDR3 sequence is 13 residues long. V shed 5 bases and J shed 4 bases, with 12 bases lying between them. The DNA for the CDR3 is TGTGCCAGCAGTTCGGACGTCTTCACTGAAGCTTTCTTT. Protein: CASSSDVFTEAFF.

The J gene is TRBJ2-7, the V gene TRBV5-8; tentatively, D is TRBD1 (6 bases). The DNA end is more similar to TRBJ2-5, so the J call may be wrong. This CDR3 region has 13 residues. CDR1 is SGHTS, CDR2 YDEGEE, per germline. Written as DNA, the CDR3 is TGTGCCAGCAGCTCCCGGGACACGGAGACCCAGTACTTC. Residues: CASSSRDTETQYF.

This clonotype occurred many times. The genes are TRBV14 and TRBJ1-2; D gene ambiguous. The germline CDR1 and CDR2 sequences are SGHDN and FVKESK. V was clipped by 7 bases and J by 7 bases, with 16 bases between them. This CDR3 is built from 13 residues. CDR3 sequence (DNA): TGTGCCAGCACCCTGGGCGGTGGTGGTGGCTACACCTTC. Its protein is CASTLGGGGGYTF.

This clonotype came up a few times. The chain has TRBV9 and TRBJ1-1; D not certain. Germline V lookup: CDR1 SGDLS, CDR2 YYNGEE. This CDR3 spans 13 amino acids. The V and J ends lost 0 bases and 5 bases respectively, with 8 bases between them. In nucleotides, the CDR3 is TGTGCCAGCAGCGTAGATCGGGCTACTGAAGCTTTCTTT. This translates into CASSVDRATEAFF.